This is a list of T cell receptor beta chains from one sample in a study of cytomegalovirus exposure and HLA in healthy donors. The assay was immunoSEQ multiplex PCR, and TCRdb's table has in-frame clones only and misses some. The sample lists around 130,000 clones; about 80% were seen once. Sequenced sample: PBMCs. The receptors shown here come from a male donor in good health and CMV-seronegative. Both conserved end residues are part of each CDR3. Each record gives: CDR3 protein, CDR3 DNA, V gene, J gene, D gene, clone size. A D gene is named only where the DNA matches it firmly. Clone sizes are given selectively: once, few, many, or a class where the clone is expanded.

CDR3 protein: CASSLAKGAGGYTF
CDR3 DNA: TGTGCCAGCAGCTTAGCGAAAGGGGCTGGGGGCTACACCTTC
V gene: TRBV7-2
J gene: TRBJ1-2
D gene: .
clone size: .

CDR3 protein: CASSVGQGTGELFF
CDR3 DNA: TGTGCCAGCAGTGTGGGACAGGGGACCGGGGAGCTGTTTTTT
V gene: TRBV6-6
J gene: TRBJ2-2
D gene: TRBD1
clone size: .

CDR3 protein: CASSMLRRRQPQHF
CDR3 DNA: TGTGCCAGTAGTATGCTGAGGAGAAGGCAGCCCCAGCATTTT
V gene: TRBV19
J gene: TRBJ1-5
D gene: .
clone size: .

CDR3 protein: CASGFPGYTF
CDR3 DNA: TGTGCTAGTGGTTTCCCAGGCTACACCTTC
V gene: TRBV12-5
J gene: TRBJ1-2
D gene: .
clone size: .

CDR3 protein: CSVGWQGSTGELFF
CDR3 DNA: TGCAGCGTTGGGTGGCAGGGGAGCACCGGGGAGCTGTTTTTT
V gene: TRBV29-1
J gene: TRBJ2-2
D gene: .
clone size: once

CDR3 protein: CASSPRLTGENEAFF
CDR3 DNA: TGTGCCAGCTCACCGCGATTGACAGGGGAGAATGAAGCTTTCTTT
V gene: TRBV18
J gene: TRBJ1-1
D gene: TRBD1
clone size: .

CDR3 protein: CASSLIQGDNSPLHF
CDR3 DNA: TGTGCCAGCAGCCTCATACAGGGAGATAATTCACCCCTCCACTTT
V gene: TRBV7-2
J gene: TRBJ1-6
D gene: .
clone size: .

CDR3 protein: CASSNVFLEGTEAFF
CDR3 DNA: TGTGCCAGCAGTAACGTCTTTCTTGAGGGCACTGAAGCTTTCTTT
V gene: TRBV7-2
J gene: TRBJ1-1
D gene: .
clone size: few

CDR3 protein: CASSQGTSKQETQYF
CDR3 DNA: TGCGCCAGCAGCCAAGGGACAAGTAAACAAGAGACCCAGTACTTC
V gene: TRBV4-3
J gene: TRBJ2-5
D gene: .
clone size: few

CDR3 protein: CAVGQGGTDTQYF
CDR3 DNA: TGTGCCGTCGGACAGGGTGGCACAGATACGCAGTATTTT
V gene: TRBV10-3
J gene: TRBJ2-3
D gene: TRBD1
clone size: .

CDR3 protein: CASSLGSGTGNRAFF
CDR3 DNA: TGCGCCAGCAGCTTGGGATCCGGGACAGGGAATAGAGCTTTCTTT
V gene: TRBV5-1
J gene: TRBJ1-1
D gene: TRBD1
clone size: .

CDR3 protein: CASREGNYGYTF
CDR3 DNA: TGTGCCAGCAGGGAGGGGAACTATGGCTACACCTTC
V gene: TRBV6-5
J gene: TRBJ1-2
D gene: .
clone size: once

CDR3 protein: CASSSYATGDEQYF
CDR3 DNA: TGTGCCAGCAGCTCATACGCGACAGGGGATGAGCAGTACTTC
V gene: TRBV7-9
J gene: TRBJ2-7
D gene: TRBD1
clone size: .

CDR3 protein: CASRSGFYGYTF
CDR3 DNA: TGTGCCAGCAGATCGGGGTTCTATGGCTACACCTTC
V gene: TRBV6-5
J gene: TRBJ1-2
D gene: .
clone size: once

CDR3 protein: CASSFDRGDGYTF
CDR3 DNA: TGTGCCAGCAGTTTCGACAGGGGGGATGGCTACACCTTC
V gene: TRBV6-6
J gene: TRBJ1-2
D gene: TRBD1
clone size: .

CDR3 protein: CASSTGQGGETQYF
CDR3 DNA: TGTGCCAGTAGTACGGGACAGGGAGGCGAGACCCAGTACTTC
V gene: TRBV19
J gene: TRBJ2-5
D gene: TRBD1
clone size: .

CDR3 protein: CASRFPGQGAYEQYF
CDR3 DNA: TGTGCCAGCAGGTTTCCGGGACAGGGGGCCTACGAGCAGTACTTC
V gene: TRBV2
J gene: TRBJ2-7
D gene: TRBD1
clone size: .

CDR3 protein: CASSLTGGSYEQYF
CDR3 DNA: TGTGCCAGCAGCTTGACAGGGGGCTCCTACGAGCAGTACTTC
V gene: TRBV7-2
J gene: TRBJ2-7
D gene: TRBD1
clone size: .

CDR3 protein: CASSLSVTGDSNYGYTF
CDR3 DNA: TGTGCCAGCAGCTTAAGTGTGACAGGGGATTCTAACTATGGCTACACCTTC
V gene: TRBV7-9
J gene: TRBJ1-2
D gene: TRBD1
clone size: .

CDR3 protein: CASSLTGTDDYGYTF
CDR3 DNA: TGTGCCAGCAGCTTGACCGGGACAGACGACTATGGCTACACCTTC
V gene: TRBV7-3
J gene: TRBJ1-2
D gene: TRBD1
clone size: .

CDR3 protein: CASGDWPDYEQYF
CDR3 DNA: TGTGCCAGCGGAGACTGGCCCGACTACGAGCAGTACTTC
V gene: TRBV11-2
J gene: TRBJ2-7
D gene: .
clone size: .

CDR3 protein: CASSVEVGTFYEQYF
CDR3 DNA: TGTGCCAGCAGCGTAGAGGTAGGGACTTTCTACGAGCAGTACTTC
V gene: TRBV9
J gene: TRBJ2-7
D gene: .
clone size: .

CDR3 protein: CASSLGGQGLETQYF
CDR3 DNA: TGCGCCAGCAGCTTGGGGGGACAGGGTTTGGAGACCCAGTACTTC
V gene: TRBV5-1
J gene: TRBJ2-5
D gene: TRBD1
clone size: few

CDR3 protein: CASSQGQAPSQPQHF
CDR3 DNA: TGTGCCAGCAGTCAAGGACAGGCTCCGAGTCAGCCCCAGCATTTT
V gene: TRBV27
J gene: TRBJ1-5
D gene: TRBD1
clone size: .

CDR3 protein: CATSMSQGSEQYF
CDR3 DNA: TGTGCCACCAGTATGTCCCAGGGCTCCGAGCAGTACTTC
V gene: TRBV25-1
J gene: TRBJ2-7
D gene: .
clone size: .

CDR3 protein: CASSPLAGGYNEQFF
CDR3 DNA: TGTGCCAGCAGCCCGCTAGCGGGAGGGTACAATGAGCAGTTCTTC
V gene: TRBV5-4
J gene: TRBJ2-1
D gene: TRBD2
clone size: .

CDR3 protein: CATSRDLRYEQYF
CDR3 DNA: TGTGCCACCAGCAGAGATTTGCGATACGAGCAGTACTTC
V gene: TRBV15
J gene: TRBJ2-7
D gene: .
clone size: few

CDR3 protein: CSSRLALNEQFF
CDR3 DNA: TGTTCCAGCAGGTTGGCATTGAATGAGCAGTTCTTC
V gene: TRBV7-9
J gene: TRBJ2-1
D gene: .
clone size: once

CDR3 protein: CASSSWDRGGKLAKNSQYF
CDR3 DNA: TGTGCCAGCAGCTCCTGGGACAGGGGCGGAAAATTAGCCAAAAACAGTCAGTACTTC
V gene: TRBV11-2
J gene: TRBJ2-4
D gene: TRBD1
clone size: .

CDR3 protein: CASSSQVQVTYEQYF
CDR3 DNA: TGTGCCAGCAGCTCACAGGTCCAGGTAACCTACGAGCAGTACTTC
V gene: TRBV7-9
J gene: TRBJ2-7
D gene: .
clone size: .

CDR3 protein: CASSGTGLPEQYF
CDR3 DNA: TGTGCCAGCAGCGGGACAGGGCTTCCCGAGCAGTACTTC
V gene: TRBV6-1
J gene: TRBJ2-7
D gene: TRBD1
clone size: .

CDR3 protein: CASSALVDRGNEQFF
CDR3 DNA: TGTGCCAGCAGTGCCCTAGTAGACAGGGGGAATGAGCAGTTCTTC
V gene: TRBV6-4
J gene: TRBJ2-1
D gene: TRBD1
clone size: .

CDR3 protein: CASRGGFSYEQYF
CDR3 DNA: TGTGCCAGCCGAGGAGGGTTCTCCTACGAGCAGTACTTC
V gene: TRBV25-1
J gene: TRBJ2-7
D gene: .
clone size: .

CDR3 protein: CASSLGQLSYEQYF
CDR3 DNA: TGCGCCAGCAGCTTGGGACAGCTTTCCTACGAGCAGTACTTC
V gene: TRBV5-1
J gene: TRBJ2-7
D gene: .
clone size: few

CDR3 protein: CASSFDRGPYNEQFF
CDR3 DNA: TGTGCCAGCAGCTTTGACAGGGGACCCTACAATGAGCAGTTCTTC
V gene: TRBV11-2
J gene: TRBJ2-1
D gene: TRBD1
clone size: .

CDR3 protein: CASSPGQGTYEQYF
CDR3 DNA: TGTGCCAGCAGTCCCGGACAGGGGACCTACGAGCAGTACTTC
V gene: TRBV2
J gene: TRBJ2-7
D gene: TRBD1
clone size: .

CDR3 protein: CASSGTSGGASETQYF
CDR3 DNA: TGTGCCAGCAGCGGGACTAGCGGGGGGGCCTCGGAGACCCAGTACTTC
V gene: TRBV11-2
J gene: TRBJ2-5
D gene: TRBD2
clone size: once

CDR3 protein: CASSIRGNQPQHF
CDR3 DNA: TGTGCCAGTAGTATACGGGGCAATCAGCCCCAGCATTTT
V gene: TRBV19
J gene: TRBJ1-5
D gene: .
clone size: .

CDR3 protein: CSSSLEVGGSYNEQFF
CDR3 DNA: TGTTCCAGCAGCTTAGAGGTGGGGGGGTCCTACAATGAGCAGTTCTTC
V gene: TRBV7-9
J gene: TRBJ2-1
D gene: TRBD2
clone size: few

CDR3 protein: CAWSVPHTSSGNTIYF
CDR3 DNA: TGTGCCTGGAGTGTACCCCACACCAGCTCTGGAAACACCATATATTTT
V gene: TRBV30
J gene: TRBJ1-3
D gene: .
clone size: .

CDR3 protein: CASSAPSAGVGELFF
CDR3 DNA: TGTGCCAGCAGTGCCCCCTCGGCGGGGGTCGGGGAGCTGTTTTTT
V gene: TRBV6-1
J gene: TRBJ2-2
D gene: TRBD2
clone size: once

CDR3 protein: CASSEGDRQGTGELFF
CDR3 DNA: TGCGCCAGCAGTGAGGGAGACCGACAGGGCACCGGGGAGCTGTTTTTT
V gene: TRBV10-2
J gene: TRBJ2-2
D gene: TRBD1
clone size: .

CDR3 protein: CASSDRRAVNTEAFF
CDR3 DNA: TGTGCCAGCAGTGACCGCAGGGCAGTGAACACTGAAGCTTTCTTT
V gene: TRBV6-1
J gene: TRBJ1-1
D gene: .
clone size: .

CDR3 protein: CASSLGTATNYGYTF
CDR3 DNA: TGCGCCAGCAGCTTGGGGACAGCTACTAACTATGGCTACACCTTC
V gene: TRBV5-1
J gene: TRBJ1-2
D gene: .
clone size: .

CDR3 protein: CASSWGDRGRYEQYF
CDR3 DNA: TGTGCCAGCAGCTGGGGGGACAGGGGGCGATACGAGCAGTACTTC
V gene: TRBV5-4
J gene: TRBJ2-7
D gene: TRBD1
clone size: once

CDR3 protein: CASSLAIDRGHQPQHF
CDR3 DNA: TGTGCCAGCAGCTTAGCGATAGACAGGGGGCATCAGCCCCAGCATTTT
V gene: TRBV7-2
J gene: TRBJ1-5
D gene: TRBD1
clone size: .

CDR3 protein: CASSLGRGQLYEQYF
CDR3 DNA: TGTGCCAGCAGCTTAGGGCGCGGACAGCTCTACGAGCAGTACTTC
V gene: TRBV27
J gene: TRBJ2-7
D gene: .
clone size: .

CDR3 protein: CASSPGLAGVPYEQYF
CDR3 DNA: TGCGCCAGCAGCCCCGGACTAGCGGGGGTCCCATACGAGCAGTACTTC
V gene: TRBV5-1
J gene: TRBJ2-7
D gene: TRBD2
clone size: .

CDR3 protein: CASRDPYRKPNEKLFF
CDR3 DNA: TGCGCCAGCAGAGACCCCTACAGGAAGCCTAATGAAAAACTGTTTTTT
V gene: TRBV4-1
J gene: TRBJ1-4
D gene: .
clone size: few

CDR3 protein: CASSLVRQGREKLFF
CDR3 DNA: TGTGCCAGCAGCTTAGTGCGTCAGGGCCGAGAAAAACTGTTTTTT
V gene: TRBV11-2
J gene: TRBJ1-4
D gene: .
clone size: .

CDR3 protein: CASSRNEQFF
CDR3 DNA: TGTGCCAGCAGCCGTAATGAGCAGTTCTTC
V gene: TRBV25-1
J gene: TRBJ2-1
D gene: .
clone size: .

CDR3 protein: CASSMQGGWNGYTF
CDR3 DNA: TGTGCCAGTAGTATGCAGGGAGGATGGAATGGCTACACCTTC
V gene: TRBV19
J gene: TRBJ1-2
D gene: .
clone size: .

CDR3 protein: CASSPPPLKAGVGYNEQFF
CDR3 DNA: TGTGCCAGCTCACCACCCCCCCTAAAAGCGGGAGTGGGCTACAATGAGCAGTTCTTC
V gene: TRBV18
J gene: TRBJ2-1
D gene: TRBD2
clone size: .

CDR3 protein: CASNSQGTTEAFF
CDR3 DNA: TGTGCCAGCAATTCACAGGGGACAACTGAAGCTTTCTTT
V gene: TRBV6-5
J gene: TRBJ1-1
D gene: TRBD1
clone size: .